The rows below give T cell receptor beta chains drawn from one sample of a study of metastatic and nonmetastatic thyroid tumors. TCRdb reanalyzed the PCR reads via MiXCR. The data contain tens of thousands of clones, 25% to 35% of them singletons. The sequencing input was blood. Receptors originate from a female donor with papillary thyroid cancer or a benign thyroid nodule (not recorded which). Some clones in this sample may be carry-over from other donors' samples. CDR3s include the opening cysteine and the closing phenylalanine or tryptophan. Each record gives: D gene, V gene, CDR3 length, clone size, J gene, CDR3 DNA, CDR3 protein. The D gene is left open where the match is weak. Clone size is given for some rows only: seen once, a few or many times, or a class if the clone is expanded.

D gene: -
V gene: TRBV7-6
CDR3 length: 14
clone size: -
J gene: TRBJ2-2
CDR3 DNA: TGTGCCAGCAGCTTAGTACTAGCTTCCGGGGAGCTGTTTTTT
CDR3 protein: CASSLVLASGELFF

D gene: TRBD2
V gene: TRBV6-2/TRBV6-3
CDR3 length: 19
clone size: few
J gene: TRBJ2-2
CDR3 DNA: TGTGCCAGCAGTTACTCTGGGACTAGCGGGGGAATGGACACCGGGGAGCTGTTTTTT
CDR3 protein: CASSYSGTSGGMDTGELFF

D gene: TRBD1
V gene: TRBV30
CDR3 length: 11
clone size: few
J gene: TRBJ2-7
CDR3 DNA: TGTGCCTGGGGGACAGACTACGAGCAGTACTTC
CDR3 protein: CAWGTDYEQYF

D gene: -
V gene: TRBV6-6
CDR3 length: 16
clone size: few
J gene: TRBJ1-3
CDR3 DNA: TGTGCCAGCAGTTACCGTTTGAGGGACTCTGGAAACACCATATATTTT
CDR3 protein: CASSYRLRDSGNTIYF

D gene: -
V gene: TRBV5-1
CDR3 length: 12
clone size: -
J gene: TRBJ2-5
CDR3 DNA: TGCGCCAGCCGCAGAGACCAAGAGACCCAGTACTTC
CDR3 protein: CASRRDQETQYF

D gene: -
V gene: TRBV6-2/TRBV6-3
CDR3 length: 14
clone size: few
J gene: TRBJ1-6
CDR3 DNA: TGTGCCAGCAGTCCCCGACAGTATAATTCACCCCTCCACTTT
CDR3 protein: CASSPRQYNSPLHF

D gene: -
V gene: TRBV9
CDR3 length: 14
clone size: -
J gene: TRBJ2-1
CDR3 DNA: TGTGCCAGCTCTACGGGGGCCTCCTACAATGAGCAGTTCTTC
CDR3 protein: CASSTGASYNEQFF

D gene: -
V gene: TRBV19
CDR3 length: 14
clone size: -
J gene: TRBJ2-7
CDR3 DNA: TGTGCCAGTAGTTTTTACCAGGGTCAGGACGAGCAGTACTTC
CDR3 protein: CASSFYQGQDEQYF

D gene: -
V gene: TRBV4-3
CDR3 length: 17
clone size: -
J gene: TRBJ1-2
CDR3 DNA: TGCGCCAGCAGCCAAGAGGGCAGGACGACCCGTAACTATGGCTACACCTTC
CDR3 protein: CASSQEGRTTRNYGYTF

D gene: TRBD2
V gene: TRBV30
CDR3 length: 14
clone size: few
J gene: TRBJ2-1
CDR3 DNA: TGTGCCTGGGATGATAGCGGGAGGGCCGGGGAGCAGTTCTTC
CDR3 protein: CAWDDSGRAGEQFF

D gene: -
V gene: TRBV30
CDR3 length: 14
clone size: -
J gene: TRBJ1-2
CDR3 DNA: TGTGCCTGGAGGCGTACAGGGACATTTTATGGCTACACCTTC
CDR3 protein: CAWRRTGTFYGYTF

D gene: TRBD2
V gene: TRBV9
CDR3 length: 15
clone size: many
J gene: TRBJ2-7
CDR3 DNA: TGTGCCAGCAGCACCGGAGGACTAGCAGCCTACGAGCAGTACTTC
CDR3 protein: CASSTGGLAAYEQYF

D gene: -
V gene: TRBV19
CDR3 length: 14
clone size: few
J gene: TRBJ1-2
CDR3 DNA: TGTGCCAGTACCACAGGCTTAGGTGGCTATGGCTACACCTTC
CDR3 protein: CASTTGLGGYGYTF

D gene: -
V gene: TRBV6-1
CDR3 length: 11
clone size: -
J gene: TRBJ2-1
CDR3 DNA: TGTGCCAGCGGTGATTACAATGAGCAGTTCTTC
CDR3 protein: CASGDYNEQFF

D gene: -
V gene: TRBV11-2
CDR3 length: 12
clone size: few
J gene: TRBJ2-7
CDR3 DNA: TGTGCCAGCAGCCAGGACGTCGGGGAGCAGTACTTC
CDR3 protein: CASSQDVGEQYF

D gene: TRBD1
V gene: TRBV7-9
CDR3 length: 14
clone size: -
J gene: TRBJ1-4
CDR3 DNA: TGTGCCAGCAGCTCCGGACAGGGTAATGAAAAACTGTTTTTT
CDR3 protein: CASSSGQGNEKLFF

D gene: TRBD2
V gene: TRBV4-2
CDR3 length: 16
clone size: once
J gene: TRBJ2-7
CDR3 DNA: TGTGCCAGCAGCCAAGAGCTAGCGGGCGGCGCCTACGAGCAGTACTTC
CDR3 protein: CASSQELAGGAYEQYF

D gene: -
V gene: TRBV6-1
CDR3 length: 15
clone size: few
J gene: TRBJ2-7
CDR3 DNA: TGTGCCAGCAGTGAAATGGTAGGTCCGGCCCACGAGCAGTACTTC
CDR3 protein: CASSEMVGPAHEQYF

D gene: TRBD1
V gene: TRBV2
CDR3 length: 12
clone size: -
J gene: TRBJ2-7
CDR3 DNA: TGTGCCAGCAGCGGACAGGACTACGAGCAGTACTTC
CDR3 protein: CASSGQDYEQYF

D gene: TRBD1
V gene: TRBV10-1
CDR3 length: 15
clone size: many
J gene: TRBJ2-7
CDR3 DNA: TGCGCCAGCAGTGAGTCACGGGACAGGCACTACGAGCAGTACTTC
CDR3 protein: CASSESRDRHYEQYF

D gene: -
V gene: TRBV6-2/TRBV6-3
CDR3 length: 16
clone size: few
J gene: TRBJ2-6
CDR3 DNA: TGTGCCAGCAGTTACTCACAGTTCGCTGGGGCCAACGTCCTGACTTTC
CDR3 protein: CASSYSQFAGANVLTF

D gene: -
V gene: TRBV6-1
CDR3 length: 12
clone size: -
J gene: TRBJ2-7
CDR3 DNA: TGCGCCAGCAGTACAGGGTTTAGCGAGCAGTACTTC
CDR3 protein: CASSTGFSEQYF

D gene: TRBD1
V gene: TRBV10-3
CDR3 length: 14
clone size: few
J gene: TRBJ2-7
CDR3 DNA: TGTGCCATCAGTGACCCCGGGACAGGGGGCGAGCAGTACTTC
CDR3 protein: CAISDPGTGGEQYF

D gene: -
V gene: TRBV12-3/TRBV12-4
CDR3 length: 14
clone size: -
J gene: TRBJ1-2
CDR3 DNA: TGTGCCAGCAGTTTTTCTGGGAGAAGCTATGGCTACACCTTC
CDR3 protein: CASSFSGRSYGYTF

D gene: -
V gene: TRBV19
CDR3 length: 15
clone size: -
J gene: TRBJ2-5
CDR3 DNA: TGTGCCAGTAGTGTCAGGGGCGGAGGGCAAGAGACCCAGTACTTC
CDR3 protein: CASSVRGGGQETQYF

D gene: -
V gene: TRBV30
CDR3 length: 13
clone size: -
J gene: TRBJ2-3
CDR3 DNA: TGTGCCACCTGGACCCAATCCACAGATACGCAGTATTTT
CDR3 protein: CATWTQSTDTQYF

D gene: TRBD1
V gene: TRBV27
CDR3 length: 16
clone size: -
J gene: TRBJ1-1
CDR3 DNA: TGTGCCAGCAGTATAAGACGACAGGGGACGAACACTGAAGCTTTCTTT
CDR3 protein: CASSIRRQGTNTEAFF

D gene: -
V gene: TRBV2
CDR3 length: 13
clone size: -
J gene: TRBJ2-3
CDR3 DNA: TGTGCCAGCAGCGAATCCCTCACAGATACGCAGTATTTT
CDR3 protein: CASSESLTDTQYF

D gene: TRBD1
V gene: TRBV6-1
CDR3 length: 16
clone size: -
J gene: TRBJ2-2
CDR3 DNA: TGTGCCAGCAGCCCAAGGACAGGGTCGGACACCGGGGAGCTGTTTTTT
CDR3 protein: CASSPRTGSDTGELFF

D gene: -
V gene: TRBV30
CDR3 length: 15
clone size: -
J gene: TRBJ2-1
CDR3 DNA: TGTGCCTGGAGGTTGACAGGAAGCTCCTACAATGAGCAGTTCTTC
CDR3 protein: CAWRLTGSSYNEQFF

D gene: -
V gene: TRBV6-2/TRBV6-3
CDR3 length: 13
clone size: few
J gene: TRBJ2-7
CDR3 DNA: TGTGCCAGCACACCCCAGGCGTCCTACGAGCAGTACTTC
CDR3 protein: CASTPQASYEQYF

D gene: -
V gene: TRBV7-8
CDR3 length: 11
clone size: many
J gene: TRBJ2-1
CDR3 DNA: TGTGCCAGCAGCTTAAGAGGGGAGCAGTTCTTC
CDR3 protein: CASSLRGEQFF

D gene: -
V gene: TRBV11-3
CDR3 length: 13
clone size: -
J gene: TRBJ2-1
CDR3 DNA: TGTGCCAGCAGCTTACTGGATTCGGGAGAGCAGTTCTTC
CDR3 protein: CASSLLDSGEQFF

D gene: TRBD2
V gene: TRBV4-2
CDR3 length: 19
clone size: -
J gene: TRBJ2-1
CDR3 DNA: TGTGCCAGCAGCCCCGTAGCCGGGACTACAAACTTTTACTACAATGAGCAGTTCTTC
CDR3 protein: CASSPVAGTTNFYYNEQFF

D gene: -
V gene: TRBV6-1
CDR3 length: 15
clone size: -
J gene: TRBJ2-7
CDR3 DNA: TGTGCCAGCAGGAACCAAGGGTCTTCCTCCTACGAGCAGTACTTC
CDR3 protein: CASRNQGSSSYEQYF

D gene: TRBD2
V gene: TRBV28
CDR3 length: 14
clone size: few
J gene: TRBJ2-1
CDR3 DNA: TGTGCCAGCAGTCCCCGGGGGAGGGCCAATGAGCAGTTCTTC
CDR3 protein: CASSPRGRANEQFF

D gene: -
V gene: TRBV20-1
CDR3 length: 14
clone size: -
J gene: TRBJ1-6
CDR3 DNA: TGCAGTGCTGAACAGGGTTACAATAATTCACCCCTCCACTTT
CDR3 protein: CSAEQGYNNSPLHF

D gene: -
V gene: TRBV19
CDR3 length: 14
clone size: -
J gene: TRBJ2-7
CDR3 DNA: TGTGCCAGTAGTCCCCGACAGAGCTCCTACGAGCAGTACTTC
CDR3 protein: CASSPRQSSYEQYF

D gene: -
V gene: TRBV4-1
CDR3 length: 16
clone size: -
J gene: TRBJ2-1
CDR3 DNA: TGCGCCAGCAGCCAACGGTTTGATAGCTCCTACAATGAGCAGTTCTTC
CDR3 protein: CASSQRFDSSYNEQFF

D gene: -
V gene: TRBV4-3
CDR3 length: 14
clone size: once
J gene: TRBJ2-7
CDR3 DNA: TGCGCCAGCAGCCAAGAGGACAACTCCTACGAGCAGTACTTC
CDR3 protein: CASSQEDNSYEQYF